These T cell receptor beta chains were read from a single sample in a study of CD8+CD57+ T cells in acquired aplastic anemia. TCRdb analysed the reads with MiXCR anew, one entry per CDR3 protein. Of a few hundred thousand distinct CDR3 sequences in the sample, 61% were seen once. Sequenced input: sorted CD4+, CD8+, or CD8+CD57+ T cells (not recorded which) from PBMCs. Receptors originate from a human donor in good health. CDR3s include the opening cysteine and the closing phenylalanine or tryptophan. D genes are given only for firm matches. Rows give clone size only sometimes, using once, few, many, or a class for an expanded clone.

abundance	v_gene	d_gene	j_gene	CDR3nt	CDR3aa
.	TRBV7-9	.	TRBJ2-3	TGTGCCAGCAGCTTAGCACCCGGGTGGGGCACAGATACGCAGTATTTT	CASSLAPGWGTDTQYF
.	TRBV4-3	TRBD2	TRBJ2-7	TGCGCCAGCAGCCTCAGACTAGCGGGGATCTACGAGCAGTACTTC	CASSLRLAGIYEQYF
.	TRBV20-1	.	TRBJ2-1	TGCAGTGCTATGATACACGAGCAGTTCTTC	CSAMIHEQFF
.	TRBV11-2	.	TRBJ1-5	TGTGCCAGCCGGCCGGCTCGGGGGGCTGGCAATCAGCCCCAGCATTTT	CASRPARGAGNQPQHF
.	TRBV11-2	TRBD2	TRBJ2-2	TGTGCCAGCAGCTTGACGACTAGCGGGAGAACGAACACCGGGGAGCTGTTTTTT	CASSLTTSGRTNTGELFF
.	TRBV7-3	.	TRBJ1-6	TGTGCCAGCAGACCGCAGAGCTCCTATAATTCACCCCTCCACTTT	CASRPQSSYNSPLHF
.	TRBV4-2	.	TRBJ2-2	TGTGCCAGCCATAGCGTAGAAGGGGGGACTATCTCCGGGGAGCTGTTTTTT	CASHSVEGGTISGELFF
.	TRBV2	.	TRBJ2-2	TGTGCCAGCAGCGCCGAACGCGCCGGGGAGCTGTTTTTT	CASSAERAGELFF
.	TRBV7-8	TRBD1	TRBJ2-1	TGTGCCAGCAGCTCTGGACAGGGTCACTACAATGAGCAGTTCTTC	CASSSGQGHYNEQFF
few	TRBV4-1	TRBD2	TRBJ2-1	TGCGCCAGCAGCCAGACATTAGCGGGAGGTTTGAATGAGCAGTTCTTC	CASSQTLAGGLNEQFF
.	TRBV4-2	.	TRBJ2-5	TGTGCCAGCAGCCCAGGACCGGTTAGGGTAGAGACCCAGTACTTC	CASSPGPVRVETQYF
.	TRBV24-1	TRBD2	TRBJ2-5	TGTGCCACCCAGGGTGGTCAGCGGGGGGCCCAAGAGACCCAGTACTTC	CATQGGQRGAQETQYF
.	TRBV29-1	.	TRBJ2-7	TGCAGCGTTGAGGGGCTTTTCGACGAGCAGTACTTC	CSVEGLFDEQYF
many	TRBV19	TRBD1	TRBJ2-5	TGTGCCAGTAGTATGACATCCGGGACAGGGACTGACTTGCCCCAGTACTTC	CASSMTSGTGTDLPQYF
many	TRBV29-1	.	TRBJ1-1	TGCAGCGTTGCCACGGACAGGAACACTGAAGCTTTCTTT	CSVATDRNTEAFF
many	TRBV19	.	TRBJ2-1	TGTGCCAGTAGTATATTGGGCAATGAGCAGTTCTTC	CASSILGNEQFF
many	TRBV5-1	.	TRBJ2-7	TGCGCCAGCCAGGACGGGGGCGGGTTGGACGAGCAGTACTTC	CASQDGGGLDEQYF
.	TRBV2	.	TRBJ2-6	TGTGCCAGCAGTCCCACAGGATCCGGGGCCAACGTCCTGACTTTC	CASSPTGSGANVLTF
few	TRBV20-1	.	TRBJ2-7	TGCAGTGCTAGTAGGGGTAGCTACGAGCAGTACTTC	CSASRGSYEQYF
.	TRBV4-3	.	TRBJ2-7	TGCGCCAGCAGCCAGTTTTCGGCTAGCGTAAAGAACGAGCAGTACTTC	CASSQFSASVKNEQYF
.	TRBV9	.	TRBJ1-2	TGTGCCAGCAGCGCCCAGCAGAACTATGGCTACACCTTC	CASSAQQNYGYTF
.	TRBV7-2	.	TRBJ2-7	TGTGCCAGCAGCCACGAGCGCTTCTCCTACGAGCAGTACTTC	CASSHERFSYEQYF
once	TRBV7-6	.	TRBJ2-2	TGTGCCAGCAGCTTAGGAGGGGGGGCCGGGGAGCTGTTTTTT	CASSLGGGAGELFF
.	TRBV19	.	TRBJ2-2	TGTGCCAGTAGTATATCACAGGGAGGGGACACCGGGGAGCTGTTTTTT	CASSISQGGDTGELFF
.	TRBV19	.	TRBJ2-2	TGTGCCAGTGGCGAATACACCGGGGAGCTGTTTTTT	CASGEYTGELFF
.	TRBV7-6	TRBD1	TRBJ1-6	TGTGCCAGCAGCGCCGTGACAGGGGGCGGGTGGTCACCCCTCCACTTT	CASSAVTGGGWSPLHF
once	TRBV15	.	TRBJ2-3	TGTGCCACCAGCAGAAGTCCCCCGACCGAGCACCCCACAGATACGCAGTATTTT	CATSRSPPTEHPTDTQYF
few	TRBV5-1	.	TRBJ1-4	TGCGCCAGCAGCCGGACAGTGTCTGAAAAACTGTTTTTT	CASSRTVSEKLFF
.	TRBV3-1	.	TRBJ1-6	TGTGCCAGCAGTTTAAGTGGACAGTCGGTAGCCCTCCGCTTT	CASSLSGQSVALRF
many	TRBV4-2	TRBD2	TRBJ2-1	TGTGCCAGCAGCCAGGAAGCGGGGGGTGTCAATGAGCAGTTCTTC	CASSQEAGGVNEQFF
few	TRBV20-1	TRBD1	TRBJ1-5	TGCAGTGCTAGGAGGACAGGGTTGTTGTTCAATCAGCCCCAGCATTTT	CSARRTGLLFNQPQHF
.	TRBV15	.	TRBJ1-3	TGTGCCACAGTTACACAGGAGCATAACGGAAACACCATATATTTT	CATVTQEHNGNTIYF
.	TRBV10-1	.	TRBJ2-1	TGTGCCAGCGCGCAGGGGCGATACAATGAGCAGTTCTTC	CASAQGRYNEQFF
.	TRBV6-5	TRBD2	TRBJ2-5	TGTGCCAGCAGGCGTGACGGGAGGTTCCAAGAGACCCAGTACTTC	CASRRDGRFQETQYF
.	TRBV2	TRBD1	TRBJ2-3	TGTGCCAGCAGAAGGGGACAGGGGAACACAGATACGCAGTATTTT	CASRRGQGNTDTQYF
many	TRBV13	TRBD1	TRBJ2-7	TGTGCCAGCAGCTCCTCCGGTGACAGGGGGTACGAGCAGTACTTC	CASSSSGDRGYEQYF